One sample yielded the 20 T cell receptor beta chains listed below, sequenced in a study of blood T cell repertoires in COVID-19. Here immunoSEQ multiplex PCR was the method, and the copy in TCRdb shows in-frame clones only, minus some. The top ten hold around 10% of the sample, which has tens of thousands of clones, more than 75% seen once. The sequencing input was PBMCs or T cells enriched from blood (not recorded which). The source of these receptors is a woman aged 40 to 50 who had recovered from COVID-19.

The rearrangement joins TRBV19 to TRBJ1-1, with TRBD1 as a possible D gene (6 bases). Germline V gene sequence: CDR1 LNHDA, CDR2 SQIVND (reference sequence). The CDR3 length is 13 residues. V was pared by 4 bases and J by 1 base, with 7 bases between. Here the CDR3 reads CASSTTGNTEAFF. The CDR3 nucleotides are TGTGCCAGTAGTACGACAGGGAACACTGAAGCTTTCTTT.

The V gene is TRBV27, the J gene TRBJ1-6, with 8 bases aligning to TRBD1. V lost 3 bases and J lost 1; bases outside the gene matches: 8. Germline CDR1 MNHEY, CDR2 SMNVEV (reference sequence). The CDR3 is made up of 18 amino acids. The CDR3 DNA follows: TGTGCCAGCAGTTTGACGGTACAGGGGGTATCCTATAATTCACCCCTCCACTTT. Its translation is CASSLTVQGVSYNSPLHF.

The CDR3 bases are TGTGCCACCAGTGCCTCTTGGACAGGGAAGACCGGGGAGCTGTTTTTT. Translated: CATSASWTGKTGELFF. The genes are TRBV24-1 and TRBJ2-2, with TRBD1 identical over 8 bases. The CDR3 totals 16 residues. Germline V gene sequence: CDR1 KGHDR, CDR2 SFDVKD. V lost 5 bases to trimming and J lost 5 bases; unmatched junction nucleotides: 9.

This clone showed up just a few times. The rearrangement uses TRBV19 and TRBJ2-2; maybe TRBD1 (5 bases). This CDR3 is 16 amino acids long. The germline CDR1 and CDR2 sequences are LNHDA and SQIVND (reference sequence). With 5 bases removed from V and 0 bases from J, the gap between germline ends came to 13 bases. For the CDR3, the DNA is TGTGCCAGTAGTTCTCAGGGTTTCACGAACACCGGGGAGCTGTTTTTT. This gives the protein CASSSQGFTNTGELFF.

For the CDR3, the DNA is TGTGCCAGCAGTGAAAGGGGGCAGGGTACGATTGGCTACACCTTC. This encodes CASSERGQGTIGYTF. This chain connects TRBV6-1 to TRBJ1-2; 7 positions match TRBD1. Germline V gene data show CDR1 as MNHNS and CDR2 as SASEGT. J gave up 7 bases and V 2 bases, and 10 bases lay outside the gene matches. The length of the CDR3 is 15 residues.

The chain employs TRBV12-3 or TRBV12-4 and TRBJ1-1; no reliable D call. CDR3 length: 13 residues. V dropped 1 base and J dropped 7 bases, with 10 bases sitting between them. CDR3 bases: TGTGCCAGCAGTTTAGGGAGTAATCGTGAAGCTTTCTTT. Protein product: CASSLGSNREAFF.

The chain employs TRBV13 and TRBJ2-1; no clear D gene. The CDR3 runs 11 residues. The V end was cut by 4 bases, the J end by 10 bases, with 8 bases between. In germline, CDR1 is PRHDT, CDR2 FYEKMQ (reference sequence). CDR3 sequence (DNA): TGTGCCAGCAGCTCTCCTAAGGAGCAGTTCTTC. Translating it yields CASSSPKEQFF.

The V and J genes are TRBV2 and TRBJ2-5, with TRBD1 identical over 10 bases. Germline V gene data show CDR1 as SNHLY and CDR2 as FYNNEI. CDR3 length: 13 amino acids. Trimming cost V 8 bases and J 8 bases; bases outside gene matches: 8. As DNA, the CDR3 is TGTGCCAGCCAGGACAGGGGGTTTGATACCCAGTACTTC. Protein product: CASQDRGFDTQYF.

V gene TRBV5-1 combines with J gene TRBJ2-7; TRBD2 matches at 8 bases. CDR1 and CDR2 from the germline V gene are SGHRS and YFSETQ. Trimming removed 7 bases from V and 5 bases from J; junction bases left unmatched: 14. This CDR3 region has 15 residues. The CDR3 sequence: CASRSSGGLVHEQYF. CDR3 nucleotide sequence: TGCGCCAGCCGTTCTTCGGGGGGGTTAGTCCACGAGCAGTACTTC. Using reference TRBV5-1 and TRBJ2-7 for the parts outside the CDR3, the full variable domain is KAGVTQTPRYLIKTRGQQVTLSCSPISGHRSVSWYQQTPGQGLQFLFEYFSETQRNKGNFPGRFSGRQFSNSRSEMNVSTLELGDSALYLCASRSSGGLVHEQYFGPGTRLTVT.

The chain carries TRBV3-1 (or the pseudogene TRBV3-2) and TRBJ1-2; D gene ambiguous. The CDR3 totals 16 residues. The V end lost 1 base, the J end lost 8 bases, and 20 bases lay between the germline ends. The germline gives CDR1 LGHDT, CDR2 YNNKEL (reference sequence). The CDR3 region is CASSQVNFRGIRGYTF. The CDR3 DNA reads TGTGCCAGCAGCCAAGTTAACTTCCGAGGGATTAGGGGCTACACCTTC.

This chain joins TRBV7-9 and TRBJ1-3; TRBD1 aligns across 10 bases. Looked up from germline, CDR1 is SEHNR and CDR2 is FQNEAQ (reference sequence). The CDR3 length is 14 residues. J gave up 6 bases and V 5 bases, and 4 bases lay outside the gene matches. The chain's CDR3 is CASSPGTGENTIYF. The CDR3 coding sequence is TGTGCCAGCAGCCCTGGGACAGGGGAAAACACCATATATTTT. Complete variable domain (other parts from reference TRBV7-9 and TRBJ1-3): DTGVSQNPRHKITKRGQNVTFRCDPISEHNRLYWYRQTLGQGPEFLTYFQNEAQLEKSRLLSDRFSAERPKGSFSTLEIQRTEQGDSAMYLCASSPGTGENTIYFGEGSWLTVV.

The V and J genes are TRBV3-1 (or the pseudogene TRBV3-2) and TRBJ2-2; tentative D call: TRBD2 (6 bases). Germline V gene sequence: CDR1 LGHDT, CDR2 YNNKEL (reference sequence). Between the trimmed V and J ends, which lost 4 bases and 4 bases, there was a span of 16 bases. CDR3 length: 16 amino acids. This CDR3 reads CASSRSQRAGTGELFF. DNA for the CDR3: TGTGCCAGCAGCCGATCCCAGCGGGCGGGCACCGGGGAGCTGTTTTTT.

The chain is built from TRBV7-6 and TRBJ1-3, with D possibly matching TRBD1 (5 bases). Germline lookup yields CDR1 SGHVS and CDR2 FNYEAQ. The CDR3 spans 16 residues. V shed 0 bases and J shed 0 bases, with 9 bases lying between them. The CDR3 loop is CASSLAEGSSGNTIYF. The CDR3 DNA reads TGTGCCAGCAGCTTAGCGGAGGGGAGCTCTGGAAACACCATATATTTT.

The genes are TRBV9 and TRBJ2-3; D gene unclear. The V and J ends lost 0 bases and 3 bases respectively, with 5 bases between them. Germline CDR1 is SGDLS and CDR2 is YYNGEE. This CDR3 comprises 13 residues. The CDR3 sequence is CASSVGRTDTQYF. CDR3 sequence (DNA): TGTGCCAGCAGCGTAGGCAGGACAGATACGCAGTATTTT.

CDR3 in DNA: TGTGCCAGCAGCCCCAAACGGACTAGCGGGGGGTCCGGGGAGACCCAGTACTTC. Protein: CASSPKRTSGGSGETQYF. The chain links TRBV7-2 to TRBJ2-5; 14 nucleotides match TRBD2. V dropped 5 bases and J dropped 5; count of bases not matched to a gene: 13. This CDR3 region has 18 residues. Germline CDR1 SGHTA, CDR2 FQGNSA.

This chain links TRBV3-1 (or the pseudogene TRBV3-2) with TRBJ1-3; 9 bases align to TRBD1. This CDR3 has 15 residues. Trimming removed 3 bases from V and 3 bases from J; junction bases left unmatched: 3. Looked up from germline, CDR1 is LGHDT and CDR2 is YNNKEL (reference sequence). CDR3 amino acids: CASSHGDRDGNTIYF. The CDR3 DNA reads TGTGCCAGCAGCCATGGGGACAGGGATGGAAACACCATATATTTT.

The V and J genes are TRBV3-1 (or the pseudogene TRBV3-2) and TRBJ1-5; D remains unclear. The length of the CDR3 is 13 residues. V dropped 0 bases and J dropped 7 bases, with 7 bases sitting between them. Per the germline V gene, CDR1 is LGHDT and CDR2 is YNNKEL (reference sequence). CDR3 nucleotides: TGTGCCAGCAGCCAAGACGTTCGGCAGCCCCAGCATTTT. This codes for CASSQDVRQPQHF.

The gene calls are TRBV19 and TRBJ2-7, with 9 bases that match TRBD1. This CDR3 is built from 16 residues. Germline lookup yields CDR1 LNHDA and CDR2 SQIVND (reference sequence). V lost 4 bases to trimming and J lost 6 bases; unmatched junction nucleotides: 13. The CDR3 DNA sequence: TGTGCCAGTAGTACAATGGCCGGGACAGGGAATGGCGAGCAGTACTTC. Translating it yields CASSTMAGTGNGEQYF.

The V call is TRBV18, the J call TRBJ2-1, with D perhaps matching TRBD2 (6 bases). Germline CDR1 reads KGHSH; CDR2 reads LQKENI. Trimming took off 1 base at V and 6 bases at J, with 19 bases between the two ends. This CDR3 spans 17 amino acids. This chain's CDR3 is CASSPRRGSILANEQFF. The CDR3 DNA is TGTGCCAGCTCACCACGTCGGGGGTCTATCCTAGCCAATGAGCAGTTCTTC.

The chain carries TRBV5-6 and TRBJ1-2; D might be TRBD1 (5 bases). This CDR3 is 13 amino acids long. Trimming removed 5 bases from V and 4 bases from J, with 12 bases in between. Germline-derived CDR1 and CDR2 are SGHDT and YYEEEE. The CDR3 loop reads CASSGGDGYGYTF. The CDR3 coding sequence is TGTGCCAGCAGTGGGGGGGACGGCTATGGCTACACCTTC. The entire variable domain, with the rest obtained from reference TRBV5-6 and TRBJ1-2, is as follows: DAGVTQSPTHLIKTRGQQVTLRCSPKSGHDTVSWYQQALGQGPQFIFQYYEEEERQRGNFPDRFSGHQFPNYSSELNVNALLLGDSALYLCASSGGDGYGYTFGSGTRLTVV.